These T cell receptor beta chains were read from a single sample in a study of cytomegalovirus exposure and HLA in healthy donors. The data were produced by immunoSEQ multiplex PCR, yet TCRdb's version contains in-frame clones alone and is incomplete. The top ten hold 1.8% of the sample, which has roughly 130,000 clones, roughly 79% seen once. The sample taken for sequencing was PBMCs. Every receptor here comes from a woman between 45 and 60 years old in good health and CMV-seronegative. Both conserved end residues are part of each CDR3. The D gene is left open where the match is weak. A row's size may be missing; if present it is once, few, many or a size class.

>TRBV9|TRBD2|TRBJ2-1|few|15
CASSVEGGPRNEQFF
TGTGCCAGCAGCGTAGAGGGAGGGCCGAGGAATGAGCAGTTCTTC
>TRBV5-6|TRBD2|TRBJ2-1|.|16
CASSLVVSGRAHEQFF
TGTGCCAGCAGCTTGGTGGTAAGCGGGAGGGCCCATGAGCAGTTCTTC
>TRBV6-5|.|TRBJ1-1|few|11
CASSQGTEAFF
TGTGCCAGCAGCCAGGGAACTGAAGCTTTCTTT
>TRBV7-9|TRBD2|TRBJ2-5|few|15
CASSLRSGMGETQYF
TGTGCCAGCAGCTTACGCAGCGGGATGGGTGAGACCCAGTACTTC
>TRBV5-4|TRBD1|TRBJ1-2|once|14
CASSTLTGKGGYTF
TGTGCCAGCAGCACCCTGACAGGGAAGGGTGGCTACACCTTC
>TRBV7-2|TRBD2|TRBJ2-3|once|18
CASSFPGLAGGSTDTQYF
TGTGCCAGCAGCTTTCCGGGACTAGCGGGAGGAAGCACAGATACGCAGTATTTT
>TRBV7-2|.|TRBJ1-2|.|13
CASSLLALYGYTF
TGTGCCAGCAGTTTGTTAGCCCTCTATGGCTACACCTTC
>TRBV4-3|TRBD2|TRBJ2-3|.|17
CASSHGGASIRTDTQYF
TGCGCCAGCAGCCACGGGGGGGCTAGCATCCGCACAGATACGCAGTATTTT
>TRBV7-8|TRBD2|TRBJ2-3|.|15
CASSRGRAITDTQYF
TGTGCCAGCAGTAGAGGGAGGGCAATCACAGATACGCAGTATTTT
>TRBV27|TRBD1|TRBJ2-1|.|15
CASSLDRGGINEQFF
TGTGCCAGCAGTTTAGACAGGGGAGGAATCAATGAGCAGTTCTTC
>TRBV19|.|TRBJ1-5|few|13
CASGHYSNQPQHF
TGTGCCAGTGGACACTATAGCAATCAGCCCCAGCATTTT
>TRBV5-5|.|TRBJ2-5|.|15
CASSLRTGWLETQYF
TGTGCCAGCAGCTTGAGAACAGGGTGGTTGGAGACCCAGTACTTC
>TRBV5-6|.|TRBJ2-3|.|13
CASSLIRLDTQYF
TGTGCCAGCAGCTTAATCAGACTAGATACGCAGTATTTT
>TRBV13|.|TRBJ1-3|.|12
CASSARDSTIYF
TGTGCCAGCAGCGCGAGGGATAGCACCATATATTTT
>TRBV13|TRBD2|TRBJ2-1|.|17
CASSLTSGMLSYNEQFF
TGTGCCAGCAGCTTGACTAGCGGGATGCTTTCCTACAATGAGCAGTTCTTC
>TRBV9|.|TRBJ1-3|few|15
CASSQTQGHGNTIYF
TGTGCCAGCAGCCAAACTCAGGGTCACGGAAACACCATATATTTT
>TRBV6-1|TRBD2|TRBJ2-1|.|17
CASSEGVAGDFYNEQFF
TGTGCCAGCAGTGAAGGGGTAGCGGGGGATTTCTACAATGAGCAGTTCTTC
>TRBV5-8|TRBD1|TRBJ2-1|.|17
CASSLGWSGGFYNEQFF
TGTGCCAGCAGCTTGGGGTGGTCAGGGGGCTTCTACAATGAGCAGTTCTTC